The 25 T cell receptor beta chains listed next were all sequenced from one sample in a study of T cell responses to AZD1222 COVID-19 vaccine (dated by TCRdb to the early 2020s). Receptor amplification or capture employed the immunoSEQ multiplex PCR assay. What TCRdb holds here is the immuneACCESS table cut down to in-frame rearrangements. Part of the clones is not present; checked against another copy, under half of the missing clones reflect an unresolved V gene, and the others are unexplained. This sample lists around 92,000 clones; 90% to 95% were detected once. The leading ten clones occupy 7.5% of the sample. The time point label for this specimen denotes: baseline before first vaccination. Sequencing was performed on peripheral blood, taken on day 0 of AZD1222 vaccination. Every receptor here comes from an adult in good health.

This sequence joins TRBV25-1 and TRBJ2-1; D not resolved. Trimming removed 5 bases from V and 0 bases from J, with 8 bases in between. Germline lookup yields CDR1 MGHDK and CDR2 SYGVNS. The CDR3 is 14 residues long. The CDR3 DNA reads TGTGCCAGCAGTTGGGCCAGCTCCTACAATGAGCAGTTCTTC. It encodes CASSWASSYNEQFF. Combining the CDR3 with reference TRBV25-1 and TRBJ2-1 gives the whole variable domain EADIYQTPRYLVIGTGKKITLECSQTMGHDKMYWYQQDPGMELHLIHYSYGVNSTEKGDLSSESTVSRIRTEHFPLTLESARPSHTSQYLCASSWASSYNEQFFGPGTRLTVL.

The rearrangement links TRBV11-3 to TRBJ1-2; D is ambiguous. The CDR3 has 11 residues. From germline, CDR1 is SGHNT and CDR2 YENEEA. The V end was cut by 5 bases, the J end by 3 bases, with 4 bases between. In DNA form, the CDR3 reads TGTGCCAGCAGCCTCCACTATGGCTACACCTTC. This translates into CASSLHYGYTF.

The rearrangement uses TRBV5-1 and TRBJ2-1; D possibly corresponds to TRBD2 (6 bases). Looked up from germline, CDR1 is SGHRS and CDR2 is YFSETQ. Trimming removed 4 bases from V and 7 bases from J, with 18 bases in between. The CDR3 runs to 15 residues. The CDR3 DNA reads as TGCGCCAGCAGCCCTAGACTAGGGGAGAGTAATGAGCAGTTCTTC. Protein product: CASSPRLGESNEQFF.

This clone is a singleton in its sample. The chain employs TRBV7-3 and TRBJ2-1; D is possibly TRBD1 or TRBD2 (5 bases each). Between the trimmed V and J ends, which lost 5 bases and 8 bases, there was a span of 16 bases. Germline loops: CDR1 SGHTA, CDR2 FQGTGA. The CDR3 runs 14 residues. DNA for the CDR3: TGTGCCAGCAGCCCCCGGGGCCTCGGGTATGAGCAGTTCTTC. Its protein product is CASSPRGLGYEQFF.

This chain joins TRBV7-3 and TRBJ2-3; 13 nucleotides line up with TRBD2. CDR1 SGHTA and CDR2 FQGTGA come from the germline V gene. The CDR3 loop spans 16 amino acids. J was trimmed by 4 bases and V by 2 bases; bases with no gene match: 3. CDR3 DNA sequence: TGTGCCAGCAGCTTAGGGACTAGCGGGACCGCAGATACGCAGTATTTT. The encoded protein is CASSLGTSGTADTQYF.

The chain joins TRBV3-1 (or the pseudogene TRBV3-2) to TRBJ2-7, with a possible D match to TRBD1 (6 bases). Germline V gene data show CDR1 as LGHDT and CDR2 as YNNKEL (reference sequence). The CDR3 runs 13 residues. Trimming stripped 3 bases from V and 3 bases from J, with 9 bases between. Here the CDR3 reads CASSQMTGYEQYF. In DNA form, the CDR3 reads TGTGCCAGCAGCCAGATGACAGGCTACGAGCAGTACTTC.

The DNA of the CDR3 is TGTGCCAGCAGTTCCACGGGACAGGGATACTATGGCTACACCTTC. Protein product: CASSSTGQGYYGYTF. The V gene is TRBV28, the J gene TRBJ1-2; 9 bases agree with TRBD1. V lost 4 bases to trimming and J lost 3 bases; unmatched junction nucleotides: 6. Per germline, CDR1 MDHEN and CDR2 SYDVKM. The CDR3 sequence is 15 residues long.

This chain connects TRBV5-6 to TRBJ2-1, with a weak D call TRBD1 (5 bases). The CDR3 totals 15 residues. Germline values: CDR1 SGHDT, CDR2 YYEEEE. V dropped 2 bases and J dropped 0 bases, with 9 bases sitting between them. The DNA of the CDR3 is TGTGCCAGCAGCTTAAGGGGCAGCTCCTACAATGAGCAGTTCTTC. Translation gives CASSLRGSSYNEQFF.

The chain carries TRBV4-2 and TRBJ2-6; TRBD1 matches 7 bases. Germline V CDR1 and CDR2: LGHNA, YNFKEQ. J was trimmed by 11 bases and V by 0 bases; bases with no gene match: 7. The CDR3 spans 15 residues. CDR3 region: CASSQDGAGGYVLTF. The CDR3, as DNA: TGTGCCAGCAGCCAAGACGGGGCAGGGGGATACGTCCTGACTTTC.

The CDR3 sequence is CASSLNPKGLSLQANTGELFF. The CDR3 DNA reads TGCGCCAGCAGCCTCAATCCAAAGGGGTTGTCTCTCCAGGCGAACACCGGGGAGCTGTTTTTT. The V call is TRBV5-1, the J call TRBJ2-2, with D possibly being TRBD1 (5 bases). This CDR3 contains 21 residues. V shed 4 bases and J shed 0 bases, with 28 bases lying between them. CDR1 and CDR2 from the germline V gene are SGHRS and YFSETQ.

The rearrangement uses TRBV30 and TRBJ1-2; D is unresolved. The V gene's germline CDR1 is GTSNPN and CDR2 SVGIG (reference sequence). This CDR3 has 11 amino acids. The V end lost 3 bases, the J end lost 8 bases, and 10 bases lay between the germline ends. The CDR3 loop reads CAWRATTGYTF. In DNA form, the CDR3 reads TGTGCCTGGAGAGCCACTACCGGCTACACCTTC.

The J gene is TRBJ2-1, the V gene TRBV10-3; 10 nucleotides align to TRBD2. V was pared by 10 bases and J by 5 bases, with 11 bases of the junction left unmatched. Germline-derived CDR1 and CDR2 are ENHRY and SYGVKD. The CDR3 totals 15 residues. CDR3 sequence (DNA): TGTGCCACCCGAAGGGCTAGCGGGAGTCACAATGAGCAGTTCTTC. Translated: CATRRASGSHNEQFF.

CDR3 nucleotide sequence: TGTGCCAGCAGCCAAGTCGACACCGGGGAGCTGTTTTTT. It is translated as CASSQVDTGELFF. The rearrangement uses TRBV14 and TRBJ2-2; D not certain. The germline V gene has CDR1 SGHDN and CDR2 FVKESK. The germline V and J ends were trimmed by 1 base and 3 bases, with 3 bases remaining between them. The CDR3 runs 13 residues.

The table lists this clone with a count of one. V and J are TRBV7-9 and TRBJ1-1; D remains unclear. CDR1 is SEHNR and CDR2 is FQNEAQ in the germline V gene (reference sequence). V was shortened by 4 bases and J by 3 bases, with 12 bases between the two germline ends. CDR3 size: 14 residues. The CDR3 here is CASSSGSGYTEAFF. The CDR3 coding sequence is TGTGCCAGCAGCTCTGGGTCGGGGTACACTGAAGCTTTCTTT.

The chain couples TRBV5-1 to TRBJ2-7; 8 nucleotides agree with TRBD1. V shed 2 bases, J shed 4 bases, and the junction held 5 bases outside the gene matches. The CDR3 contains 14 residues. CDR1 is SGHRS and CDR2 is YFSETQ in the germline V gene. CDR3 region: CASSFRTGLYEQYF. CDR3 sequence (DNA): TGCGCCAGCAGCTTCCGGACAGGGTTGTACGAGCAGTACTTC.

The V and J genes are TRBV7-2 and TRBJ1-6; maybe TRBD1 (6 bases). Germline values: CDR1 SGHTA, CDR2 FQGNSA. The CDR3 is 16 amino acids. The ends were cut back, 4 bases at V and 6 bases at J, with 16 bases in the middle. The chain's CDR3 is CASSWGPAGTNSPLHF. CDR3 nucleotide sequence: TGTGCCAGCAGCTGGGGGCCGGCAGGCACTAATTCACCCCTCCACTTT.

This clone was seen a handful of times. This chain uses TRBV27 with TRBJ1-6, with 7 bases matching TRBD1. With 3 bases clipped from V and 8 bases from J, the junction kept 4 bases outside the gene matches. Germline V gene sequence: CDR1 MNHEY, CDR2 SMNVEV (reference sequence). CDR3 length: 14 amino acids. In nucleotides, the CDR3 is TGTGCCAGCAGTTTCCAGGGGGTGTATTCACCCCTCCACTTT. Its protein is CASSFQGVYSPLHF.

The rearrangement joins TRBV29-1 to TRBJ1-1; D is uncertain. The CDR3 runs 12 residues. CDR1 is SQVTM, CDR2 ANQGSEA, per germline. The V end lost 4 bases, the J end lost 2 bases, and 8 bases lay between the germline ends. CDR3 in amino acids: CSVGRYNTEAFF. CDR3 in DNA: TGCAGCGTTGGAAGGTATAACACTGAAGCTTTCTTT.

V gene TRBV7-2 combines with J gene TRBJ2-7; D possibly corresponds to TRBD1 (6 bases). Trimming removed 5 bases from V and 0 bases from J, with 11 bases in between. This CDR3 comprises 14 residues. Germline V gene lookup returns CDR1 SGHTA and CDR2 FQGNSA. Here the CDR3 DNA reads TGTGCCAGCAGCAGAGGGGGTAGCTCCTACGAGCAGTACTTC. This encodes CASSRGGSSYEQYF.

V gene TRBV4-2 combines with J gene TRBJ1-2, with 7 bases that match TRBD1. Germline trimming cut 3 bases from V and 4 bases from J; bases unmatched to any gene: 8. The germline gives CDR1 LGHNA, CDR2 YNFKEQ. This CDR3 has 15 amino acids. CDR3 sequence: CASSQALQGTYGYTF. The CDR3 coding sequence is TGTGCCAGCAGCCAGGCCCTACAGGGGACCTATGGCTACACCTTC.

This clone was recorded once. The chain uses TRBV6-5 and TRBJ2-1; weak D call: TRBD1 (8 bases). The germline V gene encodes CDR1 MNHEY and CDR2 SVGAGI. This CDR3 comprises 16 residues. Trimming removed 0 bases from V and 10 bases from J, with 19 bases in between. CDR3 bases: TGTGCCAGCAGTTACTCTGGACAGGGAGGGTACAGAGAGCAGTTCTTC. This gives the protein CASSYSGQGGYREQFF.

This clone was counted a single time. Other DNA sequences in this sample translate to the same CDR3. V and J are TRBV6-2 or TRBV6-3 and TRBJ2-6; the match to TRBD1 covers 10 bases. The J segment lost 0 bases and the V segment lost 6 bases, leaving 5 bases of the junction unmatched. Germline-derived CDR1 and CDR2 are MNHEY and SVGEGT. This CDR3 spans 17 amino acids. The CDR3 bases are TGTGCCAGCAGCCGGGGACAGGGGAGCTCTGGGGCCAACGTCCTGACTTTC. Encoded protein: CASSRGQGSSGANVLTF.

The rearrangement uses TRBV5-1 and TRBJ1-2, with D unclear. Germline V lookup: CDR1 SGHRS, CDR2 YFSETQ. Trimming pared 4 bases from V and 0 bases from J, leaving 13 bases between. The length of the CDR3 is 15 residues. For the CDR3, the DNA is TGCGCCAGCAGCCCGCGTGGGCAGACTAACTATGGCTACACCTTC. Translating it yields CASSPRGQTNYGYTF. The entire variable domain, with the rest obtained from reference TRBV5-1 and TRBJ1-2, is as follows: KAGVTQTPRYLIKTRGQQVTLSCSPISGHRSVSWYQQTPGQGLQFLFEYFSETQRNKGNFPGRFSGRQFSNSRSEMNVSTLELGDSALYLCASSPRGQTNYGYTFGSGTRLTVV.

The V gene is TRBV7-9, the J gene TRBJ1-2, with D tentatively TRBD1 (5 bases). The V end was cut by 5 bases, the J end by 4 bases, with 14 bases between. The CDR3 covers 14 residues. Germline lookup yields CDR1 SEHNR and CDR2 FQNEAQ (reference sequence). The CDR3 loop is CASSPVSQGYGYTF. The CDR3 nucleotides are TGTGCCAGCAGCCCCGTTTCGCAGGGCTATGGCTACACCTTC. The variable domain in full, with the rest retrieved from reference TRBV7-9 and TRBJ1-2, is DTGVSQNPRHKITKRGQNVTFRCDPISEHNRLYWYRQTLGQGPEFLTYFQNEAQLEKSRLLSDRFSAERPKGSFSTLEIQRTEQGDSAMYLCASSPVSQGYGYTFGSGTRLTVV.

The chain uses TRBV12-5 and TRBJ2-2, with 12 bases that match TRBD2. The trim removed 2 bases at V and 5 bases at J, leaving 3 bases unmatched. Per the germline V gene, CDR1 is LGHNT and CDR2 is FRNRAP. The CDR3 runs to 16 residues. The CDR3 DNA reads TGTGCTAGTGGTTTGTGGCTAGCGGGAGGGACCGGGGAGCTGTTTTTT. Translated: CASGLWLAGGTGELFF.